This T cell receptor beta chain was observed in a study of blood T cells in healthy people across ages. V gave up 2 bases and J gave up 5 bases, with 14 bases separating them. Germline CDR1 is MNHEY and CDR2 is SVGAGI. The CDR3 loop spans 15 amino acids. Primers used in a second PCR of about 6 to 11 cycles were a sample-barcoded 5' primer and a J-beta primer mix. Each CDR3 protein gets one entry after TCRdb re-called the 5' RACE reads with MiXCR. This sample has about 970,000 distinct CDR3 sequences, with just over 50% found just once. The extraction recovered at least 5 micrograms of total RNA per sample. With regard to this clonotype: Its antigen is unknown.

Study-wide results and limits: Naive CD4+ cell counts and diversity both ran higher in long-lived than in aged donors.

The sample was blood. The origin of this receptor is a woman aged 55-70 years in good health. This chain links TRBV6-5 with TRBJ2-3; weak D call: TRBD2 (6 bases). This CDR3 reads CASSYGRGMVDTQYF. The CDR3 coding sequence is TGTGCCAGCAGTTACGGACGGGGGATGGTAGATACGCAGTATTTT.